The clone carrying this T cell receptor (beta chain) was detected a few times. The sample comes from a study of T cell repertoires in cytomegalovirus infection. A single record per CDR3 protein comes from TCRdb applying MiXCR to the reads. This sample has hundreds of thousands of distinct CDR3 sequences, with 11% found just once. After removal of 6 bases from V and 6 bases from J, the junction contained 2 bases not matched to a gene. The CDR3 has 11 amino acids. From germline, CDR1 is MNHEY and CDR2 SVGEGT. The TCR originated in a human donor in good health (CMV status not recorded). Some clones in this sample may be carry-over from other donors' samples. The V and J genes are TRBV6-2 or TRBV6-3 and TRBJ2-7, with 7 positions matching TRBD2. The specimen was PBMCs. The CDR3 nucleotides are TGTGCCAGCAGCCAGCGGGGCGAGCAGTACTTC. Protein sequence: CASSQRGEQYF.